This T cell receptor (beta chain) was recorded in a study of shared clonotypes between healthy human individuals. General study findings and limits: Against clonotypes common to all four donors, non-shared ones had lower generation probabilities.

Turning to this clone: What it binds is unknown.

Method: immunoSEQ multiplex PCR; TCRdb's copy keeps in-frame clones and lacks some. The sample carries some 2,500,000 clones, less than 95% recorded once. Unmatched junction bases numbered 10, after V lost 0 bases and J lost 7 bases. CDR3 size: 17 residues. Germline CDR1 is LGHNA and CDR2 is YNFKEQ. Sequenced input: naive CD4+ T cells from PBMCs. This sample's subset: CD45RA+ positively selected. The chain joins TRBV4-2 to TRBJ2-1, with 9 bases identical to TRBD2. This TCR was recovered from a man between 18 and 35 years old in good health. Some clones in this sample may be carry-over from other donors' samples. The CDR3 DNA follows: TGTGCCAGCAGCCAAGAGGCTCTAGCGGGATGGGGGAATGAGCAGTTCTTC. Translated: CASSQEALAGWGNEQFF.